The T cell receptor (beta chain) under discussion was sequenced for a study of control samples from healthy donors and cancer patients. Only in-frame clones appear in the TCRdb table, and some are missing; sequencing was by immunoSEQ multiplex PCR. Of over 30,000 clones listed, 86% were seen once; the top ten hold about 1.5%. This CDR3 comprises 13 residues. The junction had 2 bases not matched to a gene; V was cut back by 4 bases and J by 4 bases. Germline V gene data show CDR1 as LGHDT and CDR2 as YNNKEL (reference sequence). The receptor was derived from a woman between 35 and 50 years old with lung cancer. The rearrangement links TRBV3-1 (or the pseudogene TRBV3-2) to TRBJ2-7, with 9 bases that match TRBD1. Specimen: PBMCs. CDR3 nucleotides: TGTGCCAGCAGCCGGGACAGGGAGTACGAGCAGTACTTC. Translated, it gives CASSRDREYEQYF.